The 19 T cell receptor beta chains given below trace back to one sample, sequenced in a study of CD4 and CD8 cells across lung adenocarcinoma regions. MiXCR, applied by TCRdb to the PCR reads, yields one record per CDR3 protein. The sample includes 12,000 to 15,000 distinct CDR3 sequences, around 45% of them seen just once. The sequenced sample was CD4+ T cells from the center of a lung tumor. The receptors stem from a male donor with lung adenocarcinoma. The CD4 and CD8 labels of this study may be unreliable.

The chain couples TRBV27 to TRBJ2-7; 13 nucleotides line up with TRBD2. Germline V CDR1 and CDR2: MNHEY, SMNVEV (reference sequence). This CDR3 is 18 amino acids long. The J segment lost 3 bases and the V segment lost 6 bases, leaving 14 bases of the junction unmatched. CDR3 sequence (DNA): TGTGCCAGCAGAAAGGGACTAGCGGGAACAAGGGCGGACTACGAGCAGTACTTC. Translated: CASRKGLAGTRADYEQYF.

This clonotype was recorded only once. The genes are TRBV11-2 and TRBJ2-1; D is uncertain. Germline CDR1 is SGHAT and CDR2 is FQNNGV. The CDR3 is made up of 10 amino acids. Trimming took 5 bases from V and 5 from J, leaving 1 base between them. Written as DNA, the CDR3 is TGTGCCAGCAGCCACAATGAGCAGTTCTTC. Protein product: CASSHNEQFF.

Of note for this clonotype: Germline and junction disagree at one end, which may indicate a read error. This chain connects TRBV12-3 or TRBV12-4 to TRBJ2-2; either TRBD1 or TRBD2 may fit D (5 bases each). The CDR3 is made up of 13 amino acids. CDR3 bases: TGTGCCAGCAGCCCACAGTGGACCGGGGCGCTGTTTTTT. Protein: CASSPQWTGALFF.

V gene TRBV6-1 combines with J gene TRBJ2-1, with D possibly matching TRBD1 (6 bases). The J call is doubtful: the DNA matches TRBJ2-2 better. The CDR3 consists of 16 residues. Per germline, CDR1 MNHNS and CDR2 SASEGT. Here the CDR3 DNA reads TGTGCCAGCAGTGAATGGGGACAAGGCTACTCCGGGGAGCTGTTTTTT. Its translation is CASSEWGQGYSGELFF.

This clonotype was counted between two and nine times. This chain links TRBV6-5 with TRBJ1-4; D remains unclear. Trimming shortened V by 2 bases and J by 3 bases, and 13 bases separated the two germline ends. Germline CDR1 is MNHEY and CDR2 is SVGAGI. This CDR3 is built from 16 residues. The CDR3 spells CASSYTSARANEKLFF. DNA for the CDR3: TGTGCCAGCAGTTACACGTCAGCGCGCGCTAATGAAAAACTGTTTTTT.

By sample share, this clonotype is medium-sized. The CDR3 spells CASSPLSGRAKDTQYF. The CDR3 region has the DNA TGTGCCAGCAGTCCACTTAGCGGGAGGGCCAAGGATACGCAGTATTTT. V is TRBV27 and J is TRBJ2-3, with 11 bases lining up with TRBD2. The CDR3 sequence is 16 residues long. Germline trimming cut 5 bases from V and 6 bases from J; bases unmatched to any gene: 10. Germline CDR1 reads MNHEY; CDR2 reads SMNVEV (reference sequence).

The chain is built from TRBV6-1 and TRBJ2-1, with D unclear. This CDR3 spans 15 amino acids. Germline CDR1 MNHNS, CDR2 SASEGT. Between the trimmed V and J ends, which lost 7 bases and 12 bases, there was a span of 25 bases. The CDR3 sequence is CASIKFLDSVFGQFF. The CDR3 nucleotides are TGTGCCAGCATAAAGTTCCTCGACTCCGTCTTTGGGCAGTTCTTC.

In the case of this clonotype: One junction end disagrees with the germline gene, perhaps due to a read error. The chain carries TRBV27 and TRBJ2-4, with a weak D call TRBD2 (5 bases). The germline V gene has CDR1 MNHEY and CDR2 SMNVEV (reference sequence). The CDR3 spans 15 residues. CDR3 coding DNA: TGTGCCAGCAGGACGGGGTTGCGATACAAAAACATGCAGTACTTC. Protein sequence: CASRTGLRYKNMQYF.

V usage is TRBV7-8 and J usage is TRBJ2-7; D is unresolved. Trimming took 5 bases from V and 1 from J, leaving 12 bases between them. Germline V gives CDR1 SGHVS, CDR2 FQNEAQ. The CDR3 has 14 amino acids. CDR3 in DNA: TGTGCCAGCAGCCCTGGCCGGCAGTCCTACGAGCAGTACTTC. This sequence encodes CASSPGRQSYEQYF. Together with reference TRBV7-8 and TRBJ2-7, the CDR3 gives the full variable domain: GAGVSQSPRYKVAKRGQDVALRCDPISGHVSLFWYQQALGQGPEFLTYFQNEAQLDKSGLPSDRFFAERPEGSVSTLKIQRTQQEDSAVYLCASSPGRQSYEQYFGPGTRLTVT.

This clonotype occurred many times. This chain uses TRBV27 with TRBJ2-3; the match to TRBD2 covers 7 bases. The J segment lost 1 base and the V segment lost 3 bases, leaving 4 bases of the junction unmatched. The CDR3 is 15 residues long. The germline CDR1 and CDR2 sequences are MNHEY and SMNVEV (reference sequence). CDR3 sequence: CASSFDSGRTDTQYF. The CDR3 coding sequence is TGTGCCAGCAGTTTTGATAGCGGGCGCACAGATACGCAGTATTTT.

This clonotype was counted many times. The chain employs TRBV6-5 and TRBJ2-6; D remains unclear. Trimming left V 2 bases short and J 0 bases short, with 5 bases between. The length of the CDR3 is 15 residues. CDR1 MNHEY and CDR2 SVGAGI come from the germline V gene. The CDR3, as DNA: TGTGCCAGCAGTTACGGTATCTCTGGGGCCAACGTCCTGACTTTC. This translates into CASSYGISGANVLTF.

This rearrangement joins TRBV10-1 to TRBJ2-3, with D tentatively TRBD1 or TRBD2 (5 bases each). The DNA end favors TRBJ2-7, so the J call may be wrong. The length of the CDR3 is 17 residues. Germline CDR1 WNHNN, CDR2 SYGVQD (reference sequence). The CDR3, as DNA: TGCGCCAGCCCCCGCGGCTCGGGGCTGTCAGCCACAGACACGCAGTACTTC. Translating gives CASPRGSGLSATDTQYF.

This clonotype was observed a few times. This chain links TRBV6-1 with TRBJ2-7, with D perhaps TRBD1 (5 bases). Trimming took off 10 bases at V and 0 bases at J, with 16 bases between the two ends. The CDR3 runs 14 residues. CDR1 MNHNS and CDR2 SASEGT come from the germline V gene. The CDR3 coding sequence is TGTGCCACCTCAGACAGAAGCGACTCCTACGAGCAGTACTTC. This sequence encodes CATSDRSDSYEQYF.

Of note for this clonotype: A junction end diverges from the germline sequence, so it may reflect a read error. The chain joins TRBV6-1 to TRBJ2-6, with unresolved D. Germline lookup yields CDR1 MNHNS and CDR2 SASEGT. The CDR3 covers 13 residues. This CDR3 reads CASAQEWAYVQSF. In DNA, the CDR3 is TGTGCCAGCGCCCAGGAGTGGGCCTACGTGCAGTCTTTC.

With regard to this clonotype: An end of the junction does not agree with germline; a read error may underlie this. This rearrangement joins TRBV4-1 to TRBJ2-3, with D perhaps TRBD2 (6 bases). The germline gives CDR1 MGHRA, CDR2 YSYEKL. The CDR3 contains 16 residues. The CDR3 DNA reads as TGCGCCAGCAGCGGCCTGGGGGGAGCCGCCAAAGATATTCAGTACTTT. Residues: CASSGLGGAAKDIQYF.

This sequence joins TRBV4-1 and TRBJ1-5, with D perhaps matching TRBD1 (5 bases). The CDR3 covers 16 residues. V lost 2 bases to trimming and J lost 5 bases, with 16 bases between them. Germline V gene lookup returns CDR1 MGHRA and CDR2 YSYEKL. CDR3 DNA: TGCGCCAGCAGCCAATTAGGGACCTCTTCTGATCAGCCCCAGCATTTT. This translates into CASSQLGTSSDQPQHF.

The V and J genes are TRBV6-5 and TRBJ2-3, with TRBD2 matching 11 bases. Per germline, CDR1 MNHEY and CDR2 SVGAGI. Trimming at V came to 6 bases and at J to 2 bases, leaving 10 bases not matched to a gene. This CDR3 spans 17 amino acids. CDR3 bases: TGTGCCAGCAGCTATTGGGGGACTAGCGGCCACACAGATACGCAGTATTTT. Amino acids: CASSYWGTSGHTDTQYF.

In this sample, this clonotype turned up a few times. The rearrangement joins TRBV4-1 to TRBJ2-1, with unresolved D. The length of the CDR3 is 15 residues. Germline V gene sequence: CDR1 MGHRA, CDR2 YSYEKL. The V and J ends lost 1 base and 3 bases respectively, with 10 bases between them. The DNA for the CDR3 is TGCGCCAGCAGCCAAGTGGTTGGGCGCTACAATGAGCAGTTCTTC. It is translated as CASSQVVGRYNEQFF.

The genes are TRBV6-1 and TRBJ1-4; the D gene is possibly TRBD1 (5 bases). The CDR3 is made up of 13 amino acids. Trimming left V 3 bases short and J 10 bases short, with 12 bases between. Germline V gene sequence: CDR1 MNHNS, CDR2 SASEGT. The CDR3 reads CASSDRGEGKLFF. CDR3 nucleotide sequence: TGTGCCAGCAGTGATCGGGGGGAGGGAAAACTGTTTTTT.